This T cell receptor beta chain is from a study of PD-1 blockade in classical Hodgkin lymphoma. This CDR3 has 15 amino acids. Germline CDR1 SGHRS, CDR2 YFSETQ. Trimming took 4 bases from V and 6 from J; bases not matched to a gene: 9. Time point noted: cycle 4 day 1 (C4D1), after less than 7 weeks of nivolumab. Relapse was seen in all patients after autologous stem cell transplantation, and brentuximab vedotin exposure was variable. Starting with thawed PBMCs, CD4+ T cells were purified by magnetic negative selection. Sequencing used immunoSEQ multiplex PCR; TCRdb keeps in-frame clones, though not all of them. The sample holds 25,000 to 30,000 clones; 80% to 90% are singletons and the top ten take approximately 0.62%.

This receptor was identified in a human donor with classical Hodgkin lymphoma. The chain joins TRBV5-1 to TRBJ2-2; the match to TRBD1 covers 7 bases. The sample was CD4+ T cells from blood, taken before the fourth cycle of nivolumab. The CDR3 loop reads CASSPDRVGSGELFF. CDR3 sequence (DNA): TGCGCCAGCAGCCCCGACAGGGTTGGTTCCGGGGAGCTGTTTTTT.